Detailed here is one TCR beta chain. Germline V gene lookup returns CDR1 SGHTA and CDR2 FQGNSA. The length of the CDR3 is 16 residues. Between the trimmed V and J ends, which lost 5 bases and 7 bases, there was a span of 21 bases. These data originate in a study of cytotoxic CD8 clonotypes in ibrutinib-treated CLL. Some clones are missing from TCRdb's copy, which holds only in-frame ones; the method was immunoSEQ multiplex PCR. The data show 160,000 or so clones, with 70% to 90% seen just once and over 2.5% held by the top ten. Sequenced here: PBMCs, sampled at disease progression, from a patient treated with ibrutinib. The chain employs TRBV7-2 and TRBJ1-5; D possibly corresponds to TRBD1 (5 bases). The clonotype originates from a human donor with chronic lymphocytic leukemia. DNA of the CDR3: TGTGCCAGCAGCCTAACCGGCGCCAGGGCGGGGCAGCCCCAGCATTTT. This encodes CASSLTGARAGQPQHF.